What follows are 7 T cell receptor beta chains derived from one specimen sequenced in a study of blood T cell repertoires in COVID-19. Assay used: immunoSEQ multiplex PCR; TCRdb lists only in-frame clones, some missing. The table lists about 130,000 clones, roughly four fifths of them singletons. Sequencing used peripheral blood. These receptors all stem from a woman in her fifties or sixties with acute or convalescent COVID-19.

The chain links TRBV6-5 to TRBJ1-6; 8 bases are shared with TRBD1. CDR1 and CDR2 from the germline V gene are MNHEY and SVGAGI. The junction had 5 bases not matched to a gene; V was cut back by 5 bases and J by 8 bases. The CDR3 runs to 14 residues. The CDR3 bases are TGTGCCAGCAGTCGGGGACAGGTAGATTCACCCCTCCACTTT. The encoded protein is CASSRGQVDSPLHF.

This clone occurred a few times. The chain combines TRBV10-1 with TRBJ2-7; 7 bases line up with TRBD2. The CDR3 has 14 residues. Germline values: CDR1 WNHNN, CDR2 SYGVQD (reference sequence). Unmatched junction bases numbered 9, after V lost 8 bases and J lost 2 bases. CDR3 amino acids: CASRARRETYEQYF. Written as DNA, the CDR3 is TGCGCCAGCCGAGCTCGGCGGGAGACCTACGAGCAGTACTTC.

CDR3 loop: CASSEGITPRETQYF. CDR3 coding DNA: TGTGCCAGCAGTGAAGGTATAACGCCGAGGGAGACCCAGTACTTC. The genes are TRBV6-1 and TRBJ2-5; the D is unclear. CDR1 MNHNS and CDR2 SASEGT come from the germline V gene. Trimming removed 1 base at V and 5 bases at J, with 14 bases between. The CDR3 sequence is 15 residues long.

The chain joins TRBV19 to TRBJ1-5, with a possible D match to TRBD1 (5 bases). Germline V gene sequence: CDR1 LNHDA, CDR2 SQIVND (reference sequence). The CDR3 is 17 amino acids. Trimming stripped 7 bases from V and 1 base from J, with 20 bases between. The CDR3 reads CASMLGHRGVSNQPQHF. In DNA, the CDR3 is TGTGCCAGTATGCTAGGACATAGGGGCGTCAGCAATCAGCCCCAGCATTTT. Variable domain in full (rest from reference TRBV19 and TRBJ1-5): DGGITQSPKYLFRKEGQNVTLSCEQNLNHDAMYWYRQDPGQGLRLIYYSQIVNDFQKGDIAEGYSVSREKKESFPLTVTSAQKNPTAFYLCASMLGHRGVSNQPQHFGDGTRLSIL.

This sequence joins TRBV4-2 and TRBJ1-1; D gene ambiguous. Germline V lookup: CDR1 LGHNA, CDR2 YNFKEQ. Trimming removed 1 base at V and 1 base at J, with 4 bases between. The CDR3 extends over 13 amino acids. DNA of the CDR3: TGTGCCAGCAGCCAAGCCGGGAACACTGAAGCTTTCTTT. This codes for CASSQAGNTEAFF.

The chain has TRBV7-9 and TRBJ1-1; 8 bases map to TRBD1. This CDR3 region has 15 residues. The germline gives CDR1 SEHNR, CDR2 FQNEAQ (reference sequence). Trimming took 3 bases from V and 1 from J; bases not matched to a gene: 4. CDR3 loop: CASSFQGARNTEAFF. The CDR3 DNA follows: TGTGCCAGCAGCTTTCAGGGGGCCAGGAACACTGAAGCTTTCTTT.

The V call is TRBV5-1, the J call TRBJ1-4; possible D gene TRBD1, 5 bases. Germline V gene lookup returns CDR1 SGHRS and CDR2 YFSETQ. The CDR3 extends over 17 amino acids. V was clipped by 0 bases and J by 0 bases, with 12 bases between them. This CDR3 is CASSLVGVEATNEKLFF. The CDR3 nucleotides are TGCGCCAGCAGCTTGGTAGGGGTTGAGGCAACTAATGAAAAACTGTTTTTT. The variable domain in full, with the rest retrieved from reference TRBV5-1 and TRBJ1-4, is KAGVTQTPRYLIKTRGQQVTLSCSPISGHRSVSWYQQTPGQGLQFLFEYFSETQRNKGNFPGRFSGRQFSNSRSEMNVSTLELGDSALYLCASSLVGVEATNEKLFFGSGTQLSVL.